Sequencing of this T cell receptor beta chain was carried out in a study of T cells in Graves' hyperthyroidism and ophthalmopathy. With respect to this clonotype: Its antigen is not identified.

Study-level results: Appearing also in blood were most of the thyroid clonotypes expanded above 0.001.

The germline V gene has CDR1 SGHRS and CDR2 YFSETQ. This CDR3 contains 17 residues. Between the trimmed V and J ends, which lost 4 bases and 0 bases, there was a span of 16 bases. RNA transcripts gave rise to amplified TCR beta CDR3 regions. Primed by the HTBI set, a first-round RT-PCR was run on the TCR CDR3. MiXCR, run by TCRdb on the multiplex PCR reads, gives a single entry per CDR3 protein. This sample has approximately 520,000 distinct CDR3 sequences, with less than 25% found just once. Graves' hyperthyroidism qualified as stable when ophthalmopathy did not progress within 18 months. In patients aged 18 to 65, hyperthyroidism was newly diagnosed, with duration under 2 months. Diagnoses used clinical symptoms, serum thyroxine and TRAb, thyroid ultrasound and orbital computed tomography.

The chain recombines TRBV5-1 with TRBJ2-2, with no clear D. Sequencing input: blood. The sequence was collected from a man younger than 30 with Graves' hyperthyroidism. The CDR3 is CASSLRSGFANTGELFF. The CDR3 DNA reads as TGCGCCAGCAGCCTTCGCTCAGGTTTCGCGAACACCGGGGAGCTGTTTTTT.